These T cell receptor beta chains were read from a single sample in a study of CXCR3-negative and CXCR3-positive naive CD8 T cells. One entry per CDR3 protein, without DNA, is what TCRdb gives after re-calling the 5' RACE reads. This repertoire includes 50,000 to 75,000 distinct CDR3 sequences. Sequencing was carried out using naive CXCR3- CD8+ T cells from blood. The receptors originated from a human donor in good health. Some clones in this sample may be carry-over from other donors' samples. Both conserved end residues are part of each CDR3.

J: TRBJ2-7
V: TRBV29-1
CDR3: CSVRTGRSYEQYF

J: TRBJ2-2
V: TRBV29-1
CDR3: CSVEALVGELFF

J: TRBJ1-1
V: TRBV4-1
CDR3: CASSQDTRAPEAFF

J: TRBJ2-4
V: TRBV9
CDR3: CASSAGTSGGTVAKNIQYF

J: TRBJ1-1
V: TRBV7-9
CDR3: CASSPGGGGTEAFF

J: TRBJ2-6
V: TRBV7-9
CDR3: CASSLIDRGSGANVLTF

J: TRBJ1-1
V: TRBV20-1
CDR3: CSAEGATEAFF

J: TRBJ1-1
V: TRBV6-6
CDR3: CASREVGTEAFF

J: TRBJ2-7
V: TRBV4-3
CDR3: CASSLTSGGAYEQYF

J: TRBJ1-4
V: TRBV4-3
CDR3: CASSHGLRDRVF

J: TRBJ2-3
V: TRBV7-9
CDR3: CASSSSATSGGLSTDTQYF

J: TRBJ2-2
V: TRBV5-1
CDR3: CASSFRQRPNTGELFF

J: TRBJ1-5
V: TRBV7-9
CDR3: CASSPKTGQGRQPQHF

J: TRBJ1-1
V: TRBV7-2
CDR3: CASSSQGPEAFF

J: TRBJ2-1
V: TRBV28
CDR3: CASSSPRGGNEQFF

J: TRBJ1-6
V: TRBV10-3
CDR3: CASDRGDNSPLHF

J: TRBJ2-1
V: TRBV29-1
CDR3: CSVEEPGGGPTYNEQFF

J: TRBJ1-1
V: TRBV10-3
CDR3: CAISDGSGSGAEAFF

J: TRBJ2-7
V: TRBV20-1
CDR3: CSPSWDYEQYF

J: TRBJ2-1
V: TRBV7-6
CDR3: CASSLGGEQFF

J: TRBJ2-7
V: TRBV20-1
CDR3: CSAREGLAGSEQYF

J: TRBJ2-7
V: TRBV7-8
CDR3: CASSTSPDRADYEQYF

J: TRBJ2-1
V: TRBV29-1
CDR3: CSVDPVGFNEQFF

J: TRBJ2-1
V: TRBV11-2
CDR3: CASSLVFLASGGAPYNEQFF

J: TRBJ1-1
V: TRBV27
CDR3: CASSPDSGTEAFF

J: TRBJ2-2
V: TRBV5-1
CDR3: CASSLAGLVGTGELFF

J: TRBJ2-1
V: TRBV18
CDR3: CASSRPGLAVEEQFF

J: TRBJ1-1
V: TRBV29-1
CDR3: CSVEAPGTGVNTEAFF

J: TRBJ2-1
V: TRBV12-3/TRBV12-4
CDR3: CASRNRDVWHEQFF

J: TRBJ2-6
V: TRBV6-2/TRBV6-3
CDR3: CASSPRMSGANVLTF

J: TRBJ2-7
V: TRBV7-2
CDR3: CASSAWTGYEQYF

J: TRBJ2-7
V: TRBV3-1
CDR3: CASSQDWLAGGTGEQYF

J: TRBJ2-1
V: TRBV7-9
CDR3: CASPGLAGGNEQFF

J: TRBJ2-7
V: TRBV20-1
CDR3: CSALGLDSYEQYF